This is a list of T cell receptor beta chains from one sample in a study of response to subunit inactivated influenza vaccine. Each CDR3 protein gets one entry after TCRdb re-called the RT-PCR reads with MiXCR. The sample comprises roughly 500,000 distinct CDR3 sequences, 16% of which are singletons, and 3% rests with the top ten. The material sequenced was CD4+ T cells sorted from PBMCs, taken 23 to 25 months after vaccination. The receptors here all came from a man between 50 and 70 years old who received an inactivated influenza vaccine. Each CDR3 is given with its conserved first and last residue. The D gene is left open where the match is weak. Clone size is not always given. Where it is, it says once, few, many or a class for expanded clones.

TGTGCCAGCAGTCTGAAGGGGGACAGAAACACCGGGGAGCTGTTTTTT	CASSLKGDRNTGELFF	TRBV2	TRBJ2-2	many	TRBD1
TGCGCCAGCAGCCAAGACGCACCTACGGGCAATCAGCCCCAGCATTTT	CASSQDAPTGNQPQHF	TRBV4-1	TRBJ1-5	few	-
TGTGCCAGCAGCTTTAGGCGGACTCTCACAGATACGCAGTATTTT	CASSFRRTLTDTQYF	TRBV7-8	TRBJ2-3	-	-
TGTGCCAGCACCCTCCGTAGGGGCACGAACACCGGGGAGCTGTTTTTT	CASTLRRGTNTGELFF	TRBV28	TRBJ2-2	-	-
TGCAGTGCGCCGTGGTCTGGGGCCTACAATGAGCAGTTCTTC	CSAPWSGAYNEQFF	TRBV20-1	TRBJ2-1	many	-
TGCAGCGTAGCCGAAAAAGCGGGAGGGATAAAGGATGAGCAGTTCTTC	CSVAEKAGGIKDEQFF	TRBV29-1	TRBJ2-1	-	TRBD2
TGTGCCAGCAGCTCCGCCCGTGGCACAGATACGCAGTATTTT	CASSSARGTDTQYF	TRBV7-2	TRBJ2-3	many	-
TGTGCCAGCAGTAGCTCAGGGGCTAACACTGAAGCTTTCTTT	CASSSSGANTEAFF	TRBV6-1	TRBJ1-1	-	-
TGTGCCAGCTCACCATTTCAGGGTTCTAGCTCCTACAATGAGCAGTTCTTC	CASSPFQGSSSYNEQFF	TRBV18	TRBJ2-1	-	-
TGTGCCACCAGCATCAACGGGGTGGGTGGCGATGAGCAGTTCTTC	CATSINGVGGDEQFF	TRBV15	TRBJ2-1	few	-
TGTGCCAGCAGCTTCACTGGGCTCCTAGCCAAAAACATTCAGTACTTC	CASSFTGLLAKNIQYF	TRBV7-2	TRBJ2-4	few	-
TGCAGTGCTAGAGATCGTAGGCAGGGTGGAGCAGATACGCAGTATTTT	CSARDRRQGGADTQYF	TRBV20-1	TRBJ2-3	-	-
TGTGCCATCAGGCGGGGGGCAAACACTGAAGCTTTCTTT	CAIRRGANTEAFF	TRBV10-3	TRBJ1-1	few	-
TGTGCCAGCAGCCAAGAGATAAGGAGGGGGCGCCTGGCCACTGAAGCTTTCTTT	CASSQEIRRGRLATEAFF	TRBV4-2	TRBJ1-1	-	TRBD1
TGTGCCACCAGTGATTCGTACAGGGAGGAGACCCAGTACTTC	CATSDSYREETQYF	TRBV24-1	TRBJ2-5	-	-
TGCAGTGCCCTAATCGACCCTTCGGCACCCCTCCACTTT	CSALIDPSAPLHF	TRBV20-1	TRBJ1-6	many	-
TGCAGCGTTTCTGACGGGTCCTACGAGCAGTACTTC	CSVSDGSYEQYF	TRBV29-1	TRBJ2-7	few	-
TGTGCCATCAGTGAGCGACAGGGATCAATCGTAAACACCATATATTTT	CAISERQGSIVNTIYF	TRBV10-3	TRBJ1-3	few	TRBD1
TGTGCCAGCAGCTTAGCGGGCAGTGTGTGGCAGCCCCAGCATTTT	CASSLAGSVWQPQHF	TRBV7-2	TRBJ1-5	few	-
TGTGCCAGCAGGGGGACAGGTGGCGGCTACACCTTC	CASRGTGGGYTF	TRBV6-4	TRBJ1-2	-	TRBD1
TGCGCCAGCAGCCATACAGCCTCTAGCACAGATACGCAGTATTTT	CASSHTASSTDTQYF	TRBV4-3	TRBJ2-3	few	-
TGTGCCAGCAGCCAAGAAGGGATTACCCAAGAGACCCAGTACTTC	CASSQEGITQETQYF	TRBV4-2	TRBJ2-5	few	-
TGTGCCAGCAGCCGTGCCGGGGGGACCGGGGAGCTGTTTTTT	CASSRAGGTGELFF	TRBV12-3/TRBV12-4	TRBJ2-2	few	TRBD2
TGCGCCAGCAGCCAAGAGAACTGGGCAGGACGATACGAGCAGTACTTC	CASSQENWAGRYEQYF	TRBV4-3	TRBJ2-7	few	-
TGCAGTGCTAGTAACAACCACTACGAGCAGTACTTC	CSASNNHYEQYF	TRBV20-1	TRBJ2-7	-	-
TGCAGCGTATCGGTTGGGAGTGTTGATACGCAGTATTTT	CSVSVGSVDTQYF	TRBV29-1	TRBJ2-3	-	-
TGTGCCAGCAGCTCGGGACAGGCGGAGACCCAGTACTTC	CASSSGQAETQYF	TRBV5-6	TRBJ2-5	few	TRBD1
TGTGCCAGCAGCTTAGGGGGGAGACAAGATACGCAGTATTTT	CASSLGGRQDTQYF	TRBV7-8	TRBJ2-3	few	-
TGCAGTGCTAGTATTCCAGAGCAGTTCTTC	CSASIPEQFF	TRBV20-1	TRBJ2-1	-	-
TGTGCCAGCAGCCGTTCAGGCAGCGGGCCGAACACCGGGGAGCTGTTTTTT	CASSRSGSGPNTGELFF	TRBV9	TRBJ2-2	-	-
TGTGCCAGCACCTACCGGGACTCATACAATGAGCAGTTCTTC	CASTYRDSYNEQFF	TRBV12-3/TRBV12-4	TRBJ2-1	-	-
TGTGCCTGGAGACGCAGGGCTACGAACACCGGGGAGCTGTTTTTT	CAWRRRATNTGELFF	TRBV30	TRBJ2-2	few	-
TGTGCCAGCAGCCAAGCCGGGACAGGCAATGAGCAGTTCTTC	CASSQAGTGNEQFF	TRBV3-1	TRBJ2-1	many	TRBD1
TGTGCCAGCAGTCGCCAGAGGTGGGACAGGGAGGAGAACACTGAAGCTTTCTTT	CASSRQRWDREENTEAFF	TRBV12-3/TRBV12-4	TRBJ1-1	many	TRBD1
TGCGCCAGCAGCTTGGTGGCGGGAACTCGGGTTGAGCAGTTCTTC	CASSLVAGTRVEQFF	TRBV5-1	TRBJ2-1	few	-
TGCAGCGTTGAGGGGACTAGCGGTTACAATGAGCAGTTCTTC	CSVEGTSGYNEQFF	TRBV29-1	TRBJ2-1	-	TRBD2
TGTGCCAGCAGTCCCGGGACAGGGACCTATGGCTACACCTTC	CASSPGTGTYGYTF	TRBV27	TRBJ1-2	-	TRBD1
TGTGCCAGCTCACCAAAGCTTAACTCCTACAATGAGCAGTTCTTC	CASSPKLNSYNEQFF	TRBV18	TRBJ2-1	-	-
TGTGCCAGCAGCACAGCCGTCGAGCAGTACTTC	CASSTAVEQYF	TRBV7-2	TRBJ2-7	few	-
TGTGCCAGCAGCCAAGATGGGCGGAACTACGAGCAGTACTTC	CASSQDGRNYEQYF	TRBV4-2	TRBJ2-7	-	-
TGTGCCAGCAGCGCCGACAGGACCTACGAGCAGTACTTC	CASSADRTYEQYF	TRBV7-8	TRBJ2-7	-	-
TGTGCCAGCAGTTTGTCTAGCGGGGACGATGAGCAGTTCTTC	CASSLSSGDDEQFF	TRBV12-3/TRBV12-4	TRBJ2-1	-	TRBD2
TGCGCCAGCAGATCTAACACAGATACGCAGTATTTT	CASRSNTDTQYF	TRBV5-1	TRBJ2-3	-	-
TGCAGTGCTAGAGGTACCGGGACTAGCGGGGGAAAACACAATGAGCAGTTCTTC	CSARGTGTSGGKHNEQFF	TRBV20-1	TRBJ2-1	-	TRBD2
TGTGCCAGCAGTACCAGGGGGAGTAATGAAAAACTGTTTTTT	CASSTRGSNEKLFF	TRBV12-3/TRBV12-4	TRBJ1-4	-	TRBD1
TGTGCCAGCAGTTCTACAGGGATAGATACGCAGTATTTT	CASSSTGIDTQYF	TRBV12-3/TRBV12-4	TRBJ2-3	many	-
TGTGCCAGCAGTCGGGGGACTAGGGCGTACAATGAGCAGTTCTTC	CASSRGTRAYNEQFF	TRBV28	TRBJ2-1	few	TRBD2
TGCGCCAGCAGCCAAGAATCCAGGGTCAGGGAGACCCAGTACTTC	CASSQESRVRETQYF	TRBV4-3	TRBJ2-5	-	-
TGTGCCAGCATCCAGACAGGGACCGATACGCAGTATTTT	CASIQTGTDTQYF	TRBV6-1	TRBJ2-3	-	TRBD1
TGTGCCAGCAGCTTAAGCGGGGTTAGCACTGAAGCTTTCTTT	CASSLSGVSTEAFF	TRBV7-8	TRBJ1-1	-	-
TGCAGTGCTAGAGATATGGAGCGGGAGTGGGCAGATACGCAGTATTTT	CSARDMEREWADTQYF	TRBV20-1	TRBJ2-3	-	TRBD2
TGCGCCAGCAGCTTGCCACGAAATAATTCACCCCTCCACTTT	CASSLPRNNSPLHF	TRBV5-1	TRBJ1-6	-	-
TGTGCCAGCAGTCTTTACCCCAAAAACATTCAGTACTTC	CASSLYPKNIQYF	TRBV28	TRBJ2-4	-	-